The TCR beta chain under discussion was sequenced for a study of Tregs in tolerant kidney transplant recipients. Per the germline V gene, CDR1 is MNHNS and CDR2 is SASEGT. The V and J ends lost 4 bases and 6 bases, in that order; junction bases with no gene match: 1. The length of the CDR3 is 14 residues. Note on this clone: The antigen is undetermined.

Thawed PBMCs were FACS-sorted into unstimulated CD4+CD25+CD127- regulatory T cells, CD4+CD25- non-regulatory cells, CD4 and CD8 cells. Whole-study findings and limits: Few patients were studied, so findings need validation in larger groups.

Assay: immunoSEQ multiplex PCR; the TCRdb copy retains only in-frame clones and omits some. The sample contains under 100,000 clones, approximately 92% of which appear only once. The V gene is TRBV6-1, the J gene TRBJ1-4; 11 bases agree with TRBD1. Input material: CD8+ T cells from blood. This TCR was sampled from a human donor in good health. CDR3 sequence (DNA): TGTGCCAGCAGTGGGACAGGGGGCTATGAAAAACTGTTTTTT. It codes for CASSGTGGYEKLFF.